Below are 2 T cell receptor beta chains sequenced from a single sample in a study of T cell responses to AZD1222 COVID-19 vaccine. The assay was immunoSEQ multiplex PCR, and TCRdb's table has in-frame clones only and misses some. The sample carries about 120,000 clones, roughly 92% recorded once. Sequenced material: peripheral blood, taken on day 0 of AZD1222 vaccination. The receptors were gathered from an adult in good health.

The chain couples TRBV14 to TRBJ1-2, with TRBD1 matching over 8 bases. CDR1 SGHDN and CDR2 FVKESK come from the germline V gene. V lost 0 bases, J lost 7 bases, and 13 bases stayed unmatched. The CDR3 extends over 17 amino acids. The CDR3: CASSQDAYGQGAPGYTF. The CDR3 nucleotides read TGTGCCAGCAGCCAAGATGCATACGGGCAGGGGGCGCCTGGCTACACCTTC.

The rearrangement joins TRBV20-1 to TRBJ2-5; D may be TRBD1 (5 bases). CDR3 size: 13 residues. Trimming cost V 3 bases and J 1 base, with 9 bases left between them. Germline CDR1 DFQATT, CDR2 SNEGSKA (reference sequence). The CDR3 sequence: CSASGDSQETQYF. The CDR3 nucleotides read TGCAGTGCTAGTGGAGACAGCCAAGAGACCCAGTACTTC.